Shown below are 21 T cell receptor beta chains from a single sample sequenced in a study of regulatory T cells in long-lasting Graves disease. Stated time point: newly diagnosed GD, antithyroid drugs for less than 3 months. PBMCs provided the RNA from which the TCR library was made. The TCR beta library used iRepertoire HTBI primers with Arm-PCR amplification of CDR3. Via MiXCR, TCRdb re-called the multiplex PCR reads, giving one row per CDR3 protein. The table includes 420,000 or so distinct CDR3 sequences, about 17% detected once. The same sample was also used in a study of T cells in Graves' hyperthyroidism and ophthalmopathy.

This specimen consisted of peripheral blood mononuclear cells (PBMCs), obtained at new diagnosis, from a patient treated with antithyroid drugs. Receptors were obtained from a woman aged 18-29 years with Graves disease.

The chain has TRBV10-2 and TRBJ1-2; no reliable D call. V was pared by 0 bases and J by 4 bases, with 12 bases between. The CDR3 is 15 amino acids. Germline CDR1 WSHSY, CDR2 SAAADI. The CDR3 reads CASSESGGVVYGYTF. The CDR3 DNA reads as TGCGCCAGCAGTGAGTCTGGAGGTGTTGTCTATGGCTACACCTTC.

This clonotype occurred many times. CDR3 DNA: TGTGCCATCAGTGTGGACCGAGGATCCCAGTACTTC. It codes for CAISVDRGSQYF. The rearrangement joins TRBV10-3 to TRBJ2-5; D is unclear. The CDR3 extends over 12 amino acids. Germline CDR1 is ENHRY and CDR2 is SYGVKD. The V end lost 4 bases, the J end lost 9 bases, and 12 bases lay between the germline ends.

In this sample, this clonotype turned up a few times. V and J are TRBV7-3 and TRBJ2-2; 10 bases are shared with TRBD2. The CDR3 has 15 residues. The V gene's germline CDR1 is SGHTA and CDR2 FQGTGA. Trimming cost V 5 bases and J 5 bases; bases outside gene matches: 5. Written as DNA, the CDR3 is TGTGCCAGCAGCCCTACTAGCGGGACTACCGGGGAGCTGTTTTTT. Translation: CASSPTSGTTGELFF.

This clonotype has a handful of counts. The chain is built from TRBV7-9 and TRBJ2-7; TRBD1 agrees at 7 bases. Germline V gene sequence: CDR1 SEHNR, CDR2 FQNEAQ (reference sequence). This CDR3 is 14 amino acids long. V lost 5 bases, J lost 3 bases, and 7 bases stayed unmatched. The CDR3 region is CASSIGQEYYEQYF. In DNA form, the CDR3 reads TGTGCCAGCAGCATCGGACAGGAGTACTACGAGCAGTACTTC.

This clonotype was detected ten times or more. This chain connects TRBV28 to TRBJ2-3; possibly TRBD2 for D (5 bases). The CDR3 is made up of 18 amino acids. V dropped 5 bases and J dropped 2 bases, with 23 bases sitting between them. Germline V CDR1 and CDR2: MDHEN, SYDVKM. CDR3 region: CASSPSFGLGSSTDTQYF. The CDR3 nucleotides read TGTGCCAGCAGTCCTAGTTTTGGGCTGGGGAGCTCCACAGATACGCAGTATTTT.

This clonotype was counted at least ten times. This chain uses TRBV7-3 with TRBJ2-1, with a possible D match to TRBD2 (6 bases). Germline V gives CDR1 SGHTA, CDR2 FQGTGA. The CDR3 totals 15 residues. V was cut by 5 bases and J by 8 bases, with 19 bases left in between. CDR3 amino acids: CASSAAGTPGYEQFF. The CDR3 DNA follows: TGTGCCAGCAGCGCGGCCGGGACTCCTGGCTATGAGCAGTTCTTC.

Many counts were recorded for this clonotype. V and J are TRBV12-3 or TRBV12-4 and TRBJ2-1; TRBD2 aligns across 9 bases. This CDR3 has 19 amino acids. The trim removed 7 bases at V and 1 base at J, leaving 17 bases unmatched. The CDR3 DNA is TGTGCCAGCACTACTCGGGGCGGGAGGGCCCGTCGTTCCTACAATGAGCAGTTCTTC. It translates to CASTTRGGRARRSYNEQFF.

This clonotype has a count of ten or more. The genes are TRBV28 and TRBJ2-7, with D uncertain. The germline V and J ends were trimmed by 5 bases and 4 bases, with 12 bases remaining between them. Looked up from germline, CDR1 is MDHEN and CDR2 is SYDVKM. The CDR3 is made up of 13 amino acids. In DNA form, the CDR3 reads TGTGCCAGCAGTCCCCTTGAGGCTTACGAGCAGTACTTC. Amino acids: CASSPLEAYEQYF.

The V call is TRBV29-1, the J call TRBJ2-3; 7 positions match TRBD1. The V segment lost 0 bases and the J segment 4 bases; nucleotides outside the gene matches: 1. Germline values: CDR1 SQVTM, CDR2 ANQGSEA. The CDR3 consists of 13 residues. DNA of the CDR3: TGCAGCGTTGAAGACACAGGGGCAGATACGCAGTATTTT. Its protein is CSVEDTGADTQYF.

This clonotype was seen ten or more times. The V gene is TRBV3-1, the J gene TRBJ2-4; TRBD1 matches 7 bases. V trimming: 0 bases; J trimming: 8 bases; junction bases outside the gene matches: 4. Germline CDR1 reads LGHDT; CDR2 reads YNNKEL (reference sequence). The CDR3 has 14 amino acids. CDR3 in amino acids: CASSQDRDSDIQYF. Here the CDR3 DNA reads TGTGCCAGCAGCCAAGATCGGGACAGTGACATTCAGTACTTC.

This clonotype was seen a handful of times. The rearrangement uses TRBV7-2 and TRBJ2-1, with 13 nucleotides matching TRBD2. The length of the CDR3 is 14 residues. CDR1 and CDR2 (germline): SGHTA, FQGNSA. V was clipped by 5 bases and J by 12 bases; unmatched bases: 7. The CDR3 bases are TGTGCCAGCAGCCCGGGACTAGCGGGGTTCGGGCAGTTCTTC. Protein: CASSPGLAGFGQFF.

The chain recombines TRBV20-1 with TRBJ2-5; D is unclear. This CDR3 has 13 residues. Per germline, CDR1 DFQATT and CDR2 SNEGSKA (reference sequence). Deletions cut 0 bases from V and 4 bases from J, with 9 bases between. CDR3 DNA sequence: TGCAGTGCTAGAGAGGTTTTGAGAGAGACCCAGTACTTC. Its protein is CSAREVLRETQYF.

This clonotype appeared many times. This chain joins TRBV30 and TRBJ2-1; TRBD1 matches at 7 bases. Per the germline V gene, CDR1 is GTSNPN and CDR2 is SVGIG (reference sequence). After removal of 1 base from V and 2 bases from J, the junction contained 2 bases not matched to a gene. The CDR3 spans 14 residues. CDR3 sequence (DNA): TGTGCCTGGAGTGCCGGGACAGCCTACAATGAGCAGTTCTTC. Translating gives CAWSAGTAYNEQFF.

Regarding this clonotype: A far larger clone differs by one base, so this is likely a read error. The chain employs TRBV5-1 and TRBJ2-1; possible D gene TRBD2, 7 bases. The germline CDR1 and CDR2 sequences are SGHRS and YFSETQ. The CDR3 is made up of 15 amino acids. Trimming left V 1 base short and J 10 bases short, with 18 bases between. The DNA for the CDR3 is TGCGCCAGCAGCTTGTTAGGGGGAGGGCGGTACGAGCAGTTCTTC. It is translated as CASSLLGGGRYEQFF.

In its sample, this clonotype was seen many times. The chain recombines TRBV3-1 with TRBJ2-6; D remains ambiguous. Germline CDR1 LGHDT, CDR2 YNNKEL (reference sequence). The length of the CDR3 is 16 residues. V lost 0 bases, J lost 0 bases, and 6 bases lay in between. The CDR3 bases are TGTGCCAGCAGCCAAGAAATTAACTCTGGGGCCAACGTCCTGACTTTC. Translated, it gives CASSQEINSGANVLTF.

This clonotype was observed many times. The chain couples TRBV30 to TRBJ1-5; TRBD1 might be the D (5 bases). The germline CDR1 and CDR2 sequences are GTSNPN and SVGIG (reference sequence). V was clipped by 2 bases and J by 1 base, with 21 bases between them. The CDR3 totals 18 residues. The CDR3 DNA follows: TGTGCCTGGAGTCGCTCGAAAGTGGACTCAGGGAGCAATCAGCCCCAGCATTTT. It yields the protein CAWSRSKVDSGSNQPQHF.

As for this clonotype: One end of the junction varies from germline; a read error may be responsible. This CDR3 is CASSEDGHTEALF. The CDR3, as DNA: TGTGCCAGCAGTGAGGATGGTCACACTGAAGCCCTCTTT. The chain recombines TRBV2 with TRBJ1-1; D is ambiguous. The CDR3 is 13 amino acids. Germline V gives CDR1 SNHLY, CDR2 FYNNEI. Using reference TRBV2 and TRBJ1-1 for the parts outside the CDR3, the full variable domain is EPEVTQTPSHQVTQMGQEVILRCVPISNHLYFYWYRQILGQKVEFLVSFYNNEISEKSEIFDDQFSVERPDGSNFTLKIRSTKLEDSAMYFCASSEDGHTEALFGQGTRLTVV.

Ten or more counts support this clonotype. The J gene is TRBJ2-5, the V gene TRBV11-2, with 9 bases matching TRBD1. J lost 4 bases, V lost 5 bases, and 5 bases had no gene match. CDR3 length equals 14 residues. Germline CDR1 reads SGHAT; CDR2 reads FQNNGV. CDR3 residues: CASSLDRGGETQYF. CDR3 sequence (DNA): TGTGCCAGCAGCCTGGACAGGGGAGGAGAGACCCAGTACTTC. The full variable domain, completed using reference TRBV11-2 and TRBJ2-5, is EAGVAQSPRYKIIEKRQSVAFWCNPISGHATLYWYQQILGQGPKLLIQFQNNGVVDDSQLPKDRFSAERLKGVDSTLKIQPAKLEDSAVYLCASSLDRGGETQYFGPGTRLLVL.

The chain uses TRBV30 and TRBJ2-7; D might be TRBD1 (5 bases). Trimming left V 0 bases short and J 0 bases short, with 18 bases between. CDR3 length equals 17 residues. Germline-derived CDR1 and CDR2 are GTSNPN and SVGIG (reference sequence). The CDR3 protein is CAWSVPTGDGRSYEQYF. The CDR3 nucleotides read TGTGCCTGGAGTGTACCTACAGGAGACGGTCGCTCCTACGAGCAGTACTTC.

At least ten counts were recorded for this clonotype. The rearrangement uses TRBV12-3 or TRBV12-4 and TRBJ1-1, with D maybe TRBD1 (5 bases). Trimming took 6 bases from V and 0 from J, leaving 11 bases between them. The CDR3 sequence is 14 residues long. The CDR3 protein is CASRPGSVNTEAFF. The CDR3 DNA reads TGTGCCAGCAGGCCAGGGTCCGTGAACACTGAAGCTTTCTTT.

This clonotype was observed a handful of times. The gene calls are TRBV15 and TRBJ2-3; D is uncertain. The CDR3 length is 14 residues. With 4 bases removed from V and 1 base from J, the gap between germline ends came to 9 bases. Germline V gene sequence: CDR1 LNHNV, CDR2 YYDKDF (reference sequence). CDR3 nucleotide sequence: TGTGCCACCAGCAAGACCCTAGGCACAGATACGCAGTATTTT. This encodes CATSKTLGTDTQYF.